The T cell receptor beta chain described here comes from a study of CD8 T cells in ankylosing spondylitis. Findings of the study overall: With a CD8+ phenotype, disease-linked clones were relatively rare in peripheral blood. What appeared characteristic of ankylosing spondylitis blood was a TCR beta motif of eight or nine highly homologous variants.

This clonotype occurred a few times. Its antigen is not known. Making the TCR beta libraries involved quantitative 5'-RACE with molecular barcodes. Via MiXCR, TCRdb re-called the 5' RACE reads, giving one row per CDR3 protein. The table shows roughly 250,000 distinct CDR3 sequences, with approximately 9% occurring only once. The sequenced sample consisted of blood, either unsorted or a sorted T cell fraction (not recorded which). The TCR was taken from a male donor with ankylosing spondylitis or in good health (not recorded which).

The CDR3 sequence: CASSPRQGAVNTEAFF. CDR3 nucleotides: TGCGCCAGCAGCCCCAGACAGGGCGCGGTGAACACTGAAGCTTTCTTT. The genes are TRBV5-1 and TRBJ1-1, with 7 bases fitting TRBD1. CDR1 and CDR2 (germline): SGHRS, YFSETQ. The V gene end was trimmed by 4 bases and the J gene end by 0 bases; junction bases not matched to a gene: 9. CDR3 length: 16 amino acids.